The 24 T cell receptor beta chains below all came from one sample that was sequenced in a study of blood T cell repertoires in COVID-19 (dated by TCRdb to the early 2020s). Libraries came from the immunoSEQ multiplex PCR assay. TCRdb took this table from immuneACCESS and kept in-frame rearrangements with V and J called. Such tables lack part of the clones; where checked against another copy, unresolved V genes explain under half of the gap, and the rest is unexplained. The sample records about 200,000 clones, over 75% of which are singletons. The ten most abundant clones make up approximately 7.4% of the sample. The specimen was PBMCs or T cells enriched from blood (not recorded which). The receptors shown here come from a woman in her thirties or forties with acute COVID-19.

This sequence joins TRBV5-5 and TRBJ1-6, with D maybe TRBD1 (5 bases). V shed 4 bases and J shed 5 bases, with 10 bases lying between them. The CDR3 has 14 amino acids. CDR1 is SGHKS and CDR2 is YYEKEE in the germline V gene (reference sequence). As DNA, the CDR3 is TGTGCCAGCAGCATAGGGGTGAATAATTCACCCCTCCACTTT. Translated, it gives CASSIGVNNSPLHF. The full variable domain, its missing parts supplied by reference TRBV5-5 and TRBJ1-6, is DAGVTQSPTHLIKTRGQQVTLRCSPISGHKSVSWYQQVLGQGPQFIFQYYEKEERGRGNFPDRFSARQFPNYSSELNVNALLLGDSALYLCASSIGVNNSPLHFGNGTRLTVT.

The chain combines TRBV7-3 with TRBJ1-1; 10 positions agree with TRBD1. Per the germline V gene, CDR1 is SGHTA and CDR2 is FQGTGA. The CDR3 extends over 16 amino acids. The ends lost 1 base at V and 0 bases at J; junction bases unmatched: 2. CDR3 sequence (DNA): TGTGCCAGCAGCTTAATGGGACAGGGGTTGAACACTGAAGCTTTCTTT. Its protein is CASSLMGQGLNTEAFF.

The V and J genes are TRBV10-3 and TRBJ1-2, with 10 bases identical to TRBD1. V lost 0 bases, J lost 5 bases, and 3 bases stayed unmatched. The germline V gene encodes CDR1 ENHRY and CDR2 SYGVKD. This CDR3 has 15 amino acids. The CDR3 bases are TGTGCCATCAGTGAGTCGACAGGGGGCTTTTATGGCTACACCTTC. Protein product: CAISESTGGFYGYTF.

The rearrangement uses TRBV5-1 and TRBJ1-1, with a tentative D call TRBD1 (5 bases). Germline CDR1 SGHRS, CDR2 YFSETQ. Trimming stripped 4 bases from V and 4 bases from J, with 14 bases between. The CDR3 extends over 14 amino acids. CDR3 DNA: TGCGCCAGCAGCACGCCGGACGGGGGCACTGAAGCTTTCTTT. Its protein is CASSTPDGGTEAFF.

In this sample, this clone turned up a few times. V usage is TRBV19 and J usage is TRBJ1-5; no definite D call. V was cut by 4 bases and J by 3 bases, with 13 bases left in between. This CDR3 has 15 residues. CDR1 LNHDA and CDR2 SQIVND come from the germline V gene (reference sequence). The CDR3 DNA reads TGTGCCAGTAGTAACCGCAGAGGACTCAATCAGCCCCAGCATTTT. This codes for CASSNRRGLNQPQHF.

The chain employs TRBV4-1 and TRBJ1-1, with D maybe TRBD1 (5 bases). Trimming removed 1 base at V and 3 bases at J, with 9 bases between. Per germline, CDR1 MGHRA and CDR2 YSYEKL. CDR3 length: 14 amino acids. For the CDR3, the DNA is TGCGCCAGCAGCCAAGTCAAAGGGGACACTGAAGCTTTCTTT. Amino acid sequence: CASSQVKGDTEAFF.

This chain connects TRBV7-2 to TRBJ2-3, with D perhaps TRBD2 (5 bases). The CDR3 is 14 residues long. Germline V CDR1 and CDR2: SGHTA, FQGNSA. V shed 5 bases and J shed 0 bases, with 9 bases lying between them. The DNA of the CDR3 is TGTGCCAGCAGCCTAGGACTTAGCACAGATACGCAGTATTTT. Protein product: CASSLGLSTDTQYF.

This clone showed up just a few times. The V and J genes are TRBV27 and TRBJ1-1; TRBD1 might be the D (6 bases). Deletions cut 5 bases from V and 1 base from J, with 14 bases between. The germline CDR1 and CDR2 sequences are MNHEY and SMNVEV (reference sequence). This CDR3 contains 15 residues. CDR3 in DNA: TGTGCCAGCAGTCCCGGGAGGGGGACGAACACTGAAGCTTTCTTT. Its translation is CASSPGRGTNTEAFF.

This clone was picked up one time. CDR3 sequence (DNA): TGTGCTAGTGGCTATACAGGGGCCTATGGCTACACCTTC. It is translated as CASGYTGAYGYTF. The chain has TRBV12-5 and TRBJ1-2; TRBD1 agrees at 7 bases. J lost 4 bases, V lost 6 bases, and 5 bases had no gene match. Per the germline V gene, CDR1 is LGHNT and CDR2 is FRNRAP. The CDR3 consists of 13 residues.

The rearrangement links TRBV19 to TRBJ2-7, with D possibly TRBD2 on 6 matching bases. In germline, CDR1 is LNHDA, CDR2 SQIVND (reference sequence). CDR3 length: 13 residues. Trimming shortened V by 5 bases and J by 3 bases, and 11 bases separated the two germline ends. The CDR3 region is CASSRGTYYEQYF. The CDR3 DNA sequence: TGTGCCAGTAGTCGGGGGACTTACTACGAGCAGTACTTC.

This CDR3 reads CASSYQGALWEKLFF. In DNA, the CDR3 is TGTGCCAGCAGCTACCAGGGGGCGTTGTGGGAAAAACTGTTTTTT. The chain is built from TRBV7-8 and TRBJ1-4, with TRBD1 identical over 8 bases. The V and J ends lost 4 bases and 8 bases, in that order; junction bases with no gene match: 9. The CDR3 is 15 amino acids. Germline-derived CDR1 and CDR2 are SGHVS and FQNEAQ.

The chain combines TRBV18 with TRBJ1-3; unclear D gene. The germline CDR1 and CDR2 sequences are KGHSH and LQKENI. V lost 3 bases to trimming and J lost 0 bases, with 15 bases between them. The CDR3 has 17 amino acids. Here the CDR3 reads CASSPASTGDSGNTIYF. For the CDR3, the DNA is TGTGCCAGCTCACCCGCATCGACGGGTGACTCTGGAAACACCATATATTTT.

This chain links TRBV7-2 with TRBJ2-3; 8 bases line up with TRBD2. J gave up 4 bases and V 1 base, and 7 bases lay outside the gene matches. Germline V gene sequence: CDR1 SGHTA, CDR2 FQGNSA. There are 16 residues in the CDR3. The CDR3 here is CASSLVGPGGADTQYF. CDR3 bases: TGTGCCAGCAGCTTAGTGGGCCCGGGAGGGGCAGATACGCAGTATTTT.

The chain employs TRBV6-6 and TRBJ1-1, with a tentative D call TRBD1 (6 bases). V lost 7 bases and J 10 bases, leaving 25 bases between the germline ends. The germline CDR1 and CDR2 sequences are MNHNY and SVGAGI (reference sequence). The CDR3 is 15 residues long. The CDR3 nucleotides read TGTGCCAGCACGGGAGGGGGAAACACAGGGTTTGGAGCTTTCTTT. The encoded protein is CASTGGGNTGFGAFF.

The chain carries TRBV18 and TRBJ1-5; D ambiguous. This CDR3 spans 15 amino acids. V lost 2 bases and J 7 bases, leaving 15 bases between the germline ends. The germline V gene has CDR1 KGHSH and CDR2 LQKENI. The chain's CDR3 is CASSPGADYGQPQHF. As DNA, the CDR3 is TGTGCCAGCTCACCAGGTGCGGATTATGGACAGCCCCAGCATTTT.

CDR3 nucleotides: TGTGCCACCAGTGATCCGGGACAGGGGGGCCCCCACGAGCAGTACTTC. Translating it yields CATSDPGQGGPHEQYF. The chain couples TRBV24-1 to TRBJ2-7, with 11 nucleotides matching TRBD1. CDR3 size: 16 residues. V shed 3 bases and J 5 bases; nucleotides not matched to a gene: 8. CDR1 KGHDR and CDR2 SFDVKD come from the germline V gene.

This chain joins TRBV28 and TRBJ1-5, with D possibly matching TRBD1 (5 bases). The V end lost 2 bases, the J end lost 7 bases, and 15 bases lay between the germline ends. The CDR3 length is 15 residues. CDR1 and CDR2 from the germline V gene are MDHEN and SYDVKM. This chain's CDR3 is CASSLAGSPGQPQHF. The CDR3 region has the DNA TGTGCCAGCAGTTTAGCCGGGTCACCAGGGCAGCCCCAGCATTTT.

The V gene is TRBV15, the J gene TRBJ2-7; D possibly corresponds to TRBD2 (6 bases). CDR1 is LNHNV and CDR2 is YYDKDF in the germline V gene (reference sequence). There are 15 residues in the CDR3. The V and J ends lost 5 bases and 6 bases respectively, with 20 bases between them. CDR3 nucleotides: TGTGCCACCAGCCTCGAGGCGGGGCTCCCCGGCGAGCAGTACTTC. Protein: CATSLEAGLPGEQYF.

As concerns this clone: The same CDR3 arises from other DNA sequences in this sample as well. The V gene is TRBV19, the J gene TRBJ2-7, with 9 positions matching TRBD2. The CDR3 spans 14 residues. Germline loops: CDR1 LNHDA, CDR2 SQIVND (reference sequence). V shed 3 bases and J 6 bases; nucleotides not matched to a gene: 6. DNA of the CDR3: TGTGCCAGTAGTATCCCGGGACTAGCTTCCGAGCAGTACTTC. It encodes CASSIPGLASEQYF.

J is TRBJ1-1 and V is TRBV7-9; 7 bases fit TRBD1. The CDR3 has 14 amino acids. V lost 4 bases and J lost 5; bases outside the gene matches: 7. Per germline, CDR1 SEHNR and CDR2 FQNEAQ (reference sequence). The CDR3 coding sequence is TGTGCCAGCAGCTCGCAGACAGGGTGGACTGAAGCTTTCTTT. This sequence encodes CASSSQTGWTEAFF. Complete variable domain (other parts from reference TRBV7-9 and TRBJ1-1): DTGVSQNPRHKITKRGQNVTFRCDPISEHNRLYWYRQTLGQGPEFLTYFQNEAQLEKSRLLSDRFSAERPKGSFSTLEIQRTEQGDSAMYLCASSSQTGWTEAFFGQGTRLTVV.

A few counts support this clone. The V call is TRBV11-2, the J call TRBJ2-2; possibly TRBD2 for D (6 bases). The V end was cut by 1 base, the J end by 2 bases, with 11 bases between. Per the germline V gene, CDR1 is SGHAT and CDR2 is FQNNGV. This CDR3 is 16 amino acids long. The CDR3 DNA follows: TGTGCCAGCAGCTTAGGCTGGCGGGGTAACACCGGGGAGCTGTTTTTT. Amino acids: CASSLGWRGNTGELFF.

V usage is TRBV10-3 and J usage is TRBJ2-7, with 8 bases aligning to TRBD2. V was pared by 5 bases and J by 2 bases, with 2 bases of the junction left unmatched. The CDR3 is 13 amino acids. Germline V gene lookup returns CDR1 ENHRY and CDR2 SYGVKD. The chain's CDR3 is CAISYSGTYEQYF. DNA of the CDR3: TGTGCCATCAGTTATAGCGGGACCTACGAGCAGTACTTC.

In its sample, this clone was seen once. The chain links TRBV5-1 to TRBJ2-1; 7 nucleotides match TRBD2. The CDR3 covers 16 residues. Per germline, CDR1 SGHRS and CDR2 YFSETQ. The J segment lost 7 bases and the V segment lost 0 bases, leaving 10 bases of the junction unmatched. The CDR3 sequence is CASSLGLLADFNEQFF. CDR3 DNA sequence: TGCGCCAGCAGCTTGGGCTTGCTAGCGGACTTTAATGAGCAGTTCTTC. The full variable domain, in which reference TRBV5-1 and TRBJ2-1 provide the parts outside the CDR3, is KAGVTQTPRYLIKTRGQQVTLSCSPISGHRSVSWYQQTPGQGLQFLFEYFSETQRNKGNFPGRFSGRQFSNSRSEMNVSTLELGDSALYLCASSLGLLADFNEQFFGPGTRLTVL.

The V and J genes are TRBV19 and TRBJ1-6; TRBD1 agrees at 9 bases. Germline values: CDR1 LNHDA, CDR2 SQIVND (reference sequence). Trimming at V came to 7 bases and at J to 7 bases, leaving 11 bases not matched to a gene. The CDR3 has 16 residues. The CDR3 region is CASTPGGQGINSPLHF. DNA for the CDR3: TGTGCCAGTACCCCTGGGGGACAGGGTATCAATTCACCCCTCCACTTT.